This entry lists 17 T cell receptor beta chains sequenced from one sample in a study of cytomegalovirus exposure and HLA in healthy donors. 60 Vbeta and 13 Jbeta primers were used in PCR. Sequencing used immunoSEQ multiplex PCR; TCRdb keeps in-frame clones, though not all of them. In the table there are 45,000 to 70,000 clones, approximately 84% of which are singletons. Sequenced sample: PBMCs. The receptors derive from a man aged 50 to 59 in good health and CMV-seronegative.

The CDR3 sequence: CASSSMLDSEQYF. CDR3 coding DNA: TGTGCCAGCTCATCAATGCTAGATTCGGAGCAGTACTTC. The chain employs TRBV18 and TRBJ2-7; D uncertain. Germline lookup yields CDR1 KGHSH and CDR2 LQKENI. Trimming shortened V by 5 bases and J by 7 bases, and 15 bases separated the two germline ends. The CDR3 is 13 residues long.

The chain combines TRBV11-2 with TRBJ2-3; 14 bases line up with TRBD2. The CDR3 runs to 17 residues. V trimming: 0 bases; J trimming: 5 bases; junction bases outside the gene matches: 4. Germline V gives CDR1 SGHAT, CDR2 FQNNGV. The CDR3 spells CASSLDQGLAGEDTQYF. Here the CDR3 DNA reads TGTGCCAGCAGCTTAGACCAGGGACTAGCGGGGGAAGATACGCAGTATTTT. The variable domain in full, with the rest retrieved from reference TRBV11-2 and TRBJ2-3, is EAGVAQSPRYKIIEKRQSVAFWCNPISGHATLYWYQQILGQGPKLLIQFQNNGVVDDSQLPKDRFSAERLKGVDSTLKIQPAKLEDSAVYLCASSLDQGLAGEDTQYFGPGTRLTVL.

This chain joins TRBV28 and TRBJ2-3, with 12 bases aligning to TRBD1. Trimming removed 6 bases from V and 5 bases from J; junction bases left unmatched: 9. Germline CDR1 is MDHEN and CDR2 is SYDVKM. The CDR3 has 16 amino acids. Here the CDR3 DNA reads TGTGCCAGCAGGCTCCTTGGGACAGGGGGCAAAGATACGCAGTATTTT. This encodes CASRLLGTGGKDTQYF. Looking up the rest from reference TRBV28 and TRBJ2-3 gives the full variable domain: DVKVTQSSRYLVKRTGEKVFLECVQDMDHENMFWYRQDPGLGLRLIYFSYDVKMKEKGDIPEGYSVSREKKERFSLILESASTNQTSMYLCASRLLGTGGKDTQYFGPGTRLTVL.

This clone has just a few counts. The rearrangement joins TRBV5-4 to TRBJ2-3; D might be TRBD1 (6 bases). Trimming took 4 bases from V and 1 from J, leaving 13 bases between them. This CDR3 is 15 amino acids long. Germline CDR1 reads SGHNT; CDR2 reads YYREEE (reference sequence). The CDR3 coding sequence is TGTGCCAGCAGCGGCAACAGGGTCGGCACAGATACGCAGTATTTT. Protein sequence: CASSGNRVGTDTQYF.

The rearrangement uses TRBV11-2 and TRBJ2-2; 7 bases match TRBD2. The CDR3 is 13 residues long. CDR1 and CDR2 from the germline V gene are SGHAT and FQNNGV. V dropped 5 bases and J dropped 3; count of bases not matched to a gene: 0. CDR3 DNA: TGTGCCAGCAGCGGGGGGGACACCGGGGAGCTGTTTTTT. Translated: CASSGGDTGELFF.

The V gene is TRBV28, the J gene TRBJ1-1; D unclear. Germline CDR1 MDHEN, CDR2 SYDVKM. The ends were cut back, 5 bases at V and 1 base at J, with 11 bases in the middle. This CDR3 has 14 amino acids. CDR3 loop: CASSPPPGNTEAFF. The CDR3 DNA reads TGTGCCAGCAGTCCACCGCCAGGGAACACTGAAGCTTTCTTT.

The genes are TRBV28 and TRBJ2-2; D is unresolved. Trimming pared 3 bases from V and 0 bases from J, leaving 8 bases between. The CDR3 is 15 residues long. Germline-derived CDR1 and CDR2 are MDHEN and SYDVKM. CDR3 nucleotide sequence: TGTGCCAGCAGTTTGGTAGATACGAACACCGGGGAGCTGTTTTTT. This encodes CASSLVDTNTGELFF. Based on the CDR3 plus reference TRBV28 and TRBJ2-2, the full variable domain is DVKVTQSSRYLVKRTGEKVFLECVQDMDHENMFWYRQDPGLGLRLIYFSYDVKMKEKGDIPEGYSVSREKKERFSLILESASTNQTSMYLCASSLVDTNTGELFFGEGSRLTVL.

The V and J genes are TRBV7-3 and TRBJ2-2; no clear D gene. The germline V gene encodes CDR1 SGHTA and CDR2 FQGTGA. This CDR3 has 15 amino acids. The ends were cut back, 2 bases at V and 0 bases at J, with 7 bases in the middle. The CDR3 region is CASSLHQSNTGELFF. The CDR3 DNA reads TGTGCCAGCAGCTTACATCAGTCGAACACCGGGGAGCTGTTTTTT.

This clone has just a few counts. V usage is TRBV11-1 and J usage is TRBJ2-2, with 12 positions matching TRBD1. The CDR3 runs 17 residues. Looked up from germline, CDR1 is SGHAT and CDR2 is FQDESV (reference sequence). The V segment lost 5 bases and the J segment 6 bases; nucleotides outside the gene matches: 10. Here the CDR3 DNA reads TGTGCCAGCAGCCCCCGGGACAGGGGGCGAAAGGCCGGGGAGCTGTTTTTT. Translation gives CASSPRDRGRKAGELFF.

This chain joins TRBV6-5 and TRBJ2-1; 10 bases are a match to TRBD2. V shed 1 base, J shed 5 bases, and the junction held 5 bases outside the gene matches. The CDR3 has 16 residues. CDR1 and CDR2 (germline): MNHEY, SVGAGI. In nucleotides, the CDR3 is TGTGCCAGCAGTTACTTCGCTAGCGGGAGAAACAATGAGCAGTTCTTC. Its translation is CASSYFASGRNNEQFF.

The rearrangement links TRBV5-1 to TRBJ2-6; TRBD2 matches at 10 bases. Germline assignment: CDR1 SGHRS and CDR2 YFSETQ. CDR3 length: 18 residues. V trimming: 0 bases; J trimming: 0 bases; junction bases outside the gene matches: 3. The CDR3 is CASSLALAGASGANVLTF. In DNA, the CDR3 is TGCGCCAGCAGCTTGGCCCTAGCGGGGGCCTCTGGGGCCAACGTCCTGACTTTC.

V gene TRBV13 combines with J gene TRBJ1-2, with 11 bases matching TRBD1. The V gene end was trimmed by 6 bases and the J gene end by 4 bases; junction bases not matched to a gene: 4. From germline, CDR1 is PRHDT and CDR2 FYEKMQ (reference sequence). The CDR3 runs to 14 residues. The CDR3 protein is CASSRTGGGYGYTF. CDR3 nucleotides: TGTGCCAGCAGTAGGACAGGGGGCGGCTATGGCTACACCTTC.

J is TRBJ1-2 and V is TRBV25-1; perhaps TRBD1 as D (6 bases). The CDR3 covers 15 residues. V lost 6 bases and J 3 bases, leaving 17 bases between the germline ends. Germline CDR1 reads MGHDK; CDR2 reads SYGVNS. The CDR3: CASRPALGQHYGYTF. The DNA of the CDR3 is TGTGCCAGCAGACCCGCCCTTGGACAGCACTATGGCTACACCTTC.

The genes are TRBV19 and TRBJ1-5, with 9 bases lining up with TRBD1. Germline CDR1 is LNHDA and CDR2 is SQIVND (reference sequence). This CDR3 is 19 amino acids long. Trimming removed 7 bases from V and 4 bases from J; junction bases left unmatched: 20. The CDR3 bases are TGTGCCAGTATGGGTGGGACAGGGAGGTTCCTGGCTCGAAATCAGCCCCAGCATTTT. As protein: CASMGGTGRFLARNQPQHF.

This chain links TRBV4-1 with TRBJ1-5; 9 bases are a match to TRBD1. CDR1 is MGHRA, CDR2 YSYEKL, per germline. This CDR3 has 16 residues. V lost 0 bases and J lost 4; bases outside the gene matches: 4. The DNA for the CDR3 is TGCGCCAGCAGCCAAGAAGGGACAGGGTATAATCAGCCCCAGCATTTT. This codes for CASSQEGTGYNQPQHF.

The chain combines TRBV15 with TRBJ1-5; TRBD1 might be the D (5 bases). The CDR3 spans 16 residues. Germline CDR1 is LNHNV and CDR2 is YYDKDF (reference sequence). The V end lost 0 bases, the J end lost 0 bases, and 9 bases lay between the germline ends. The CDR3, as DNA: TGTGCCACCAGCAGAGATCGGGGGAATAGCAATCAGCCCCAGCATTTT. Its translation: CATSRDRGNSNQPQHF.

The chain joins TRBV5-1 to TRBJ2-2; perhaps TRBD1 as D (5 bases). The CDR3 extends over 15 amino acids. Germline V CDR1 and CDR2: SGHRS, YFSETQ. Trimming shortened V by 1 base and J by 6 bases, and 13 bases separated the two germline ends. Here the CDR3 reads CASSLNRAGSGELFF. The CDR3 DNA reads as TGCGCCAGCAGCTTGAACCGGGCAGGGTCCGGGGAGCTGTTTTTT.